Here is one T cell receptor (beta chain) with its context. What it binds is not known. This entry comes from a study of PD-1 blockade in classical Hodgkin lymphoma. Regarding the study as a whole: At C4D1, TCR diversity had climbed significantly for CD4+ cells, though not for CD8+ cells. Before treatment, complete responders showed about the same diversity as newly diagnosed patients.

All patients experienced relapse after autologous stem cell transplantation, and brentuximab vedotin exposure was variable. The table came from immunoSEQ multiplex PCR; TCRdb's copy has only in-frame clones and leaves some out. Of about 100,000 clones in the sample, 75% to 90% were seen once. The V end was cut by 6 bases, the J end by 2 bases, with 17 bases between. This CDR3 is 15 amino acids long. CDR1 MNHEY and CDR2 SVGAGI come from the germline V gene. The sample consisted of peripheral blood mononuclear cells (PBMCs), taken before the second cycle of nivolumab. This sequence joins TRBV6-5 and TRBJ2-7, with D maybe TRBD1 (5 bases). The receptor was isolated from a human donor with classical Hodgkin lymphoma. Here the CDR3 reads CASSPVQGAAYEQYF. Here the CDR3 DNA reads TGTGCCAGCAGCCCCGTCCAAGGGGCTGCCTACGAGCAGTACTTC.